This T cell receptor beta chain was sequenced during a study of T cell responses to AZD1222 COVID-19 vaccine. Study-wide findings and caveats: At 160-218 and 743-854, vaccine-associated CD4 TCRs were dominant, and they spanned spike. Within unmutated variant regions lay the reported targets of nearly half of spike-specific TCRs.

Some clones are missing from TCRdb's copy, which holds only in-frame ones; the method was immunoSEQ multiplex PCR. The data contain 100,000 to 150,000 clones, just over 90% of them seen just once; the ten biggest clones take up approximately 7.9%. With respect to this clone: What it binds is not known.

Sequenced here: peripheral blood, sampled on day 0 of AZD1222 vaccination. This clonotype was sampled from an adult in good health.

The CDR3 here is CASSLSGSRGYTF. DNA of the CDR3: TGTGCCAGCAGTTTATCCGGGTCTCGGGGCTACACCTTC. The V call is TRBV28, the J call TRBJ1-2; D uncertain. Trimming removed 1 base at V and 8 bases at J, with 11 bases between. Looked up from germline, CDR1 is MDHEN and CDR2 is SYDVKM. There are 13 residues in the CDR3.